The present T cell receptor (beta chain) was sequenced within a study of OX40 agonist ivuxolimab in advanced cancers. Regarding the study in general: Ivuxolimab was an agonistic, fully human IgG2 monoclonal antibody directed against OX40 (CD134), a costimulatory receptor. Intravenous ivuxolimab was administered to patients every 2 weeks at six dose levels: 0.01, 0.1, 0.3, 1.5, 3 and 10 mg/kg. Of the approximately 50 patients in dose escalation, approximately 20 had hepatocellular carcinoma, roughly 15 had melanoma, 9 had renal cell carcinoma and 9 had head and neck cancer. A male proportion of roughly 85% and a mean age of approximately 58 years, ranging from 23 to 79, were recorded for the dose-escalation cohort. Patients were allowed to have had prior anti-PD-1, anti-PD-L1 or anti-CTLA-4 therapy, and around two fifths of the dose-escalation patients had been treated with checkpoint inhibitors. Three dose-escalation patients achieved partial responses, one with hepatocellular carcinoma and two with cutaneous melanoma. Peripheral TCRbeta sequencing aimed to test whether ivuxolimab altered TCR sequence diversity and caused clonal T-cell expansion. The paper describes the monotherapy dose-escalation part (N of about 50 patients) of the phase I trial of ivuxolimab.

Broader findings and caveats from the paper: After ivuxolimab, CD8+ T cells had more expanded clones than CD4+ T cells on average. Which antigens the clonally expanded peripheral T cells were specific for was not determined. Low levels of normalized T-cell clonal expansion were also seen in some nonresponding patients. At doses of 0.1 to 3.0 mg/kg, clonal expansion of both CD4+ and CD8+ T cells in blood was seen between baseline and week 6. In the 0.1-3.0 mg/kg groups, partial responders had among the lowest normalized peripheral clonal expansion, particularly in CD8+ T cells.

Looking up the germline V gene yields CDR1 MGHRA and CDR2 YSYEKL. Trimming at the junction amounts to 3 bases on V and 5 bases on J, and the germline ends lie 15 bases apart. There are 15 amino acids in the CDR3, from cysteine to phenylalanine inclusive. Only the CDR3 part of the read is kept: 45 bases, read in frame from the first base. Patients with a history of autoimmune disease or receiving systemic immunosuppression were excluded from the trial. Peripheral blood for TCR sequencing was drawn from every dose cohort at baseline, at cycle 4 day 1 and at cycle 7 day 1. The samples were taken from a phase I, first-in-human, multicenter, open-label dose-escalation trial of ivuxolimab. Adults with locally advanced or metastatic head and neck squamous cell, hepatocellular, melanoma or renal cell carcinoma were enrolled in the trial. Before TCR sequencing, CD4+ and CD8+ T cells were separately sorted from peripheral blood.

Comments on this clone: Its antigen is not yet known. The sample holds no much larger clone one base away, and base qualities are not on file.

Genomic DNA was isolated from the sorted cells so that the TCRbeta CDR3 region could be sequenced. TCRbeta CDR3 regions were sequenced using the immunoSEQ Assay. The table was pulled from immuneACCESS by TCRdb, which kept in-frame rearrangements only. Such tables lose some clones; where checked, under half of the loss comes from unresolved V genes, and the rest has no known cause. The sample table contains tens of thousands of clones; only one count was recorded for roughly nine tenths of them. The top ten constitute around a sixth of the sample. This clonotype was sampled from an adult with an advanced solid tumor such as melanoma, head and neck, liver or kidney cancer. Recombination linked TRBV4-1 to TRBJ2-3, with TRBD2 as a weak D call on 6 bases. The source was CD4+ or CD8+ T cells sorted from blood, collected in a trial of the OX40 agonist ivuxolimab. The DNA sequence follows: TGCGCCAGCAGCCATCGGGACTTAAGGTTAGATACGCAGTATTTT. It specifies CASSHRDLRLDTQYF.